A selection of T cell receptor beta chains follows, all from one sample in a study of monozygotic twins with cystic fibrosis. Only in-frame clones appear in the TCRdb table, and some are missing; sequencing was by immunoSEQ multiplex PCR. This repertoire shows 20,000 to 30,000 clones, 90% found once; its top ten account for around 0.57%. Sequenced sample: blood. The receptors derive from a girl aged 2-10 years with cystic fibrosis. Both conserved end residues are part of each CDR3. The order of the fields is J gene, D gene, clone size, V gene, CDR3 DNA, CDR3 protein. D genes are given only for firm matches. Not every row has a clone size; where given, it reads once, few, many or a size class.

j_call: TRBJ1-2; d_call: NA; clone_size: NA; v_call: TRBV29-1; cdr3_nt: TGCAGCGTTGTTCAAGTACTAGGGTATGGCTACACCTTC; cdr3_aa: CSVVQVLGYGYTF
j_call: TRBJ1-1; d_call: NA; clone_size: NA; v_call: TRBV19; cdr3_nt: TGTGCCAGTAGTACTCCGGGACGGATGCCGGAAGCTTTCTTT; cdr3_aa: CASSTPGRMPEAFF
j_call: TRBJ2-7; d_call: TRBD2; clone_size: NA; v_call: TRBV2; cdr3_nt: TGTGCCAGCAGCCAGTCTCTAGCGGGATCCTACGAGCAGTACTTC; cdr3_aa: CASSQSLAGSYEQYF
j_call: TRBJ2-3; d_call: TRBD2; clone_size: NA; v_call: TRBV14; cdr3_nt: TGTGCCAGCAGCCGTCACACTCTAGCGGGGGTGGCAGATACGCAGTATTTT; cdr3_aa: CASSRHTLAGVADTQYF
j_call: TRBJ1-4; d_call: TRBD1; clone_size: NA; v_call: TRBV5-4; cdr3_nt: TGTGCCAGCCGCCCGGACAGGAATGAAAAACTGTTTTTT; cdr3_aa: CASRPDRNEKLFF
j_call: TRBJ2-1; d_call: NA; clone_size: NA; v_call: TRBV14; cdr3_nt: TGTGCCAGCAGCCAAGCAGGGTTTGAGCAGTTCTTC; cdr3_aa: CASSQAGFEQFF
j_call: TRBJ2-2; d_call: NA; clone_size: NA; v_call: TRBV5-1; cdr3_nt: TGCGCCAGCAGAGATCCTCGCAGGGGATGGGCCACCGGGGAGCTGTTTTTT; cdr3_aa: CASRDPRRGWATGELFF
j_call: TRBJ1-3; d_call: NA; clone_size: NA; v_call: TRBV4-1; cdr3_nt: TGCGCCAGCAGCCAAGTACGGGCCTTACCAGGGGTCTCTGGAAACACCATATATTTT; cdr3_aa: CASSQVRALPGVSGNTIYF
j_call: TRBJ1-1; d_call: NA; clone_size: NA; v_call: TRBV6-6; cdr3_nt: TGTGCCAGCAGGCACGGACAGATGAACACTGAAGCTTTCTTT; cdr3_aa: CASRHGQMNTEAFF
j_call: TRBJ1-1; d_call: NA; clone_size: NA; v_call: TRBV2; cdr3_nt: TGTGCCAGCCAGACAGGAATGAACACTGAAGCTTTCTTT; cdr3_aa: CASQTGMNTEAFF
j_call: TRBJ1-5; d_call: NA; clone_size: NA; v_call: TRBV4-1; cdr3_nt: TGCGCCAGCAGCCAAGTTAGCCTCAATCAGCCCCAGCATTTT; cdr3_aa: CASSQVSLNQPQHF
j_call: TRBJ1-2; d_call: NA; clone_size: NA; v_call: TRBV4-1; cdr3_nt: TGCGCCAGCAGCCAAGGGGGGGGCAGGGCTAATGGCTACACCTTC; cdr3_aa: CASSQGGGRANGYTF
j_call: TRBJ1-2; d_call: NA; clone_size: NA; v_call: TRBV2; cdr3_nt: TGTGCCAGCAGTGTGAACGACTATGGCTACACCTTC; cdr3_aa: CASSVNDYGYTF
j_call: TRBJ1-1; d_call: TRBD1; clone_size: NA; v_call: TRBV2; cdr3_nt: TGTGCCGGAGGGACAGGGCGGAGTGCTGAAGCTTTCTTT; cdr3_aa: CAGGTGRSAEAFF
j_call: TRBJ2-7; d_call: TRBD1; clone_size: NA; v_call: TRBV4-1; cdr3_nt: TGCGCCAGCAGCCAAGCCGACAGGGTAGGACTGGGCGAGCAGTACTTC; cdr3_aa: CASSQADRVGLGEQYF
j_call: TRBJ1-2; d_call: NA; clone_size: NA; v_call: TRBV14; cdr3_nt: TGTGCCAGCAGCCCCCCCGGGGGGGGGAACTTTAACTATGGCTACACCTTC; cdr3_aa: CASSPPGGGNFNYGYTF
j_call: TRBJ2-5; d_call: NA; clone_size: NA; v_call: TRBV13; cdr3_nt: TGTGCCAGCAGCTTAGCGGACAGCCAAGAGACCCAGTACTTC; cdr3_aa: CASSLADSQETQYF
j_call: TRBJ1-2; d_call: NA; clone_size: NA; v_call: TRBV5-4; cdr3_nt: TGTGCCAGCAGCTTGCGGGGCGCCGTTTATGGCTACACCTTC; cdr3_aa: CASSLRGAVYGYTF
j_call: TRBJ1-2; d_call: NA; clone_size: NA; v_call: TRBV5-1; cdr3_nt: TGCGCCAGCAGCTTGGGGACCTTC; cdr3_aa: CASSLGTF
j_call: TRBJ1-1; d_call: NA; clone_size: NA; v_call: TRBV18; cdr3_nt: TGTGCCAGCTCACCACTCCTATGGGCTTTCTTT; cdr3_aa: CASSPLLWAFF
j_call: TRBJ2-5; d_call: NA; clone_size: NA; v_call: TRBV7-7; cdr3_nt: TGTGCCAGCAGCTTATTCGGCAGTACGGAAGAGACCCAGTACTTC; cdr3_aa: CASSLFGSTEETQYF
j_call: TRBJ2-1; d_call: TRBD1; clone_size: once; v_call: TRBV2; cdr3_nt: TGTGCCAGCAGTGCCCCGGGACAGGGTCCCTACAATGAGCAGTTCTTC; cdr3_aa: CASSAPGQGPYNEQFF
j_call: TRBJ1-1; d_call: NA; clone_size: NA; v_call: TRBV7-2; cdr3_nt: TGTGCCAGCAGCCGAGGGGGGTTGAACACTGAAGCTTTCTTT; cdr3_aa: CASSRGGLNTEAFF
j_call: TRBJ1-1; d_call: NA; clone_size: few; v_call: TRBV6-6; cdr3_nt: TGTGCCAGCACGGGGGAAGGAGGGCTAAACACTGAAGCTTTCTTT; cdr3_aa: CASTGEGGLNTEAFF
j_call: TRBJ1-4; d_call: NA; clone_size: NA; v_call: TRBV4-1; cdr3_nt: TGCGCCAGCAGCCAAGGACCGACAGGACTGAATGAAAAACTGTTTTTT; cdr3_aa: CASSQGPTGLNEKLFF
j_call: TRBJ1-1; d_call: NA; clone_size: once; v_call: TRBV6-5; cdr3_nt: TGTGCCAGCAGTAGTGGGAGTACTGAAGCTTTCTTT; cdr3_aa: CASSSGSTEAFF
j_call: TRBJ2-3; d_call: TRBD2; clone_size: NA; v_call: TRBV30; cdr3_nt: TGTGCCTGGAGAGCAGCGGGGGCCCTCACAGATACGCAGTATTTT; cdr3_aa: CAWRAAGALTDTQYF
j_call: TRBJ2-7; d_call: NA; clone_size: NA; v_call: TRBV4-2; cdr3_nt: TGTGCCAGCAGCGTCAACCGAGCAAGCGGCGAGCAGTACTTC; cdr3_aa: CASSVNRASGEQYF
j_call: TRBJ2-5; d_call: NA; clone_size: NA; v_call: TRBV5-4; cdr3_nt: TGTGCCAGCAGCGGATTAGCGGAAGAGACCCAGTACTTC; cdr3_aa: CASSGLAEETQYF
j_call: TRBJ2-7; d_call: NA; clone_size: once; v_call: TRBV19; cdr3_nt: TGTGCCAGTAGTATACCCGGGGACAACTACTACGAGCAGTACTTC; cdr3_aa: CASSIPGDNYYEQYF
j_call: TRBJ2-3; d_call: NA; clone_size: NA; v_call: TRBV7-2; cdr3_nt: TGTGCCAGCAGCTCTCTGGTGGGTACGCAGTATTTT; cdr3_aa: CASSSLVGTQYF
j_call: TRBJ2-5; d_call: NA; clone_size: NA; v_call: TRBV14; cdr3_nt: TGTGCCAGCAGCCAGAGCCGGGGCAGGGAAGAGACCCAGTACTTC; cdr3_aa: CASSQSRGREETQYF
j_call: TRBJ2-7; d_call: NA; clone_size: NA; v_call: TRBV13; cdr3_nt: TGTGCCAGCCGGAGGGGAGGGGGTCCCTACGAGCAGTACTTC; cdr3_aa: CASRRGGGPYEQYF
j_call: TRBJ2-4; d_call: TRBD2; clone_size: NA; v_call: TRBV6-4; cdr3_nt: TGTGCCAGCACTGGGACTAGGGGGGTCTCAGACATTCAGTACTTC; cdr3_aa: CASTGTRGVSDIQYF
j_call: TRBJ1-6; d_call: NA; clone_size: once; v_call: TRBV10-1; cdr3_nt: TGCGCCAGCAGTGAGGGACAAAATTCACCCCTCCACTTT; cdr3_aa: CASSEGQNSPLHF
j_call: TRBJ2-5; d_call: NA; clone_size: NA; v_call: TRBV27; cdr3_nt: TGTGCCAGCAGTTCGGACAGGGAGGGAGAGACCCAGTACTTC; cdr3_aa: CASSSDREGETQYF
j_call: TRBJ1-4; d_call: NA; clone_size: NA; v_call: TRBV10-1; cdr3_nt: TGCGCCAGCAGTCGGACGGATAATGAAAAACTGTTTTTT; cdr3_aa: CASSRTDNEKLFF
j_call: TRBJ1-3; d_call: TRBD1; clone_size: NA; v_call: TRBV4-2; cdr3_nt: TGTGCCAGCAGCCAATCTAACCGGGACAGGGGGTTTGGAAACACCATATATTTT; cdr3_aa: CASSQSNRDRGFGNTIYF
j_call: TRBJ2-1; d_call: TRBD2; clone_size: NA; v_call: TRBV15; cdr3_nt: TGTGCCACCAGCACAATCAAGGGCGCTAGCGGGGGCTACAATGAGCAGTTCTTC; cdr3_aa: CATSTIKGASGGYNEQFF
j_call: TRBJ2-5; d_call: NA; clone_size: NA; v_call: TRBV5-6; cdr3_nt: TGTGCCAGCAGCTGGGTTCGACAGAAAAAAGAGACCCAGTACTTC; cdr3_aa: CASSWVRQKKETQYF
j_call: TRBJ2-3; d_call: TRBD2; clone_size: NA; v_call: TRBV29-1; cdr3_nt: TGCAGCGTTGGCGGCGGGGGGGCCACAGATACGCAGTATTTT; cdr3_aa: CSVGGGGATDTQYF
j_call: TRBJ2-3; d_call: NA; clone_size: NA; v_call: TRBV21-1; cdr3_nt: TGTGCCAGCAGCAAGTTTATGGTTGGGGTTAGCACAGATACGCAGTATTTT; cdr3_aa: CASSKFMVGVSTDTQYF